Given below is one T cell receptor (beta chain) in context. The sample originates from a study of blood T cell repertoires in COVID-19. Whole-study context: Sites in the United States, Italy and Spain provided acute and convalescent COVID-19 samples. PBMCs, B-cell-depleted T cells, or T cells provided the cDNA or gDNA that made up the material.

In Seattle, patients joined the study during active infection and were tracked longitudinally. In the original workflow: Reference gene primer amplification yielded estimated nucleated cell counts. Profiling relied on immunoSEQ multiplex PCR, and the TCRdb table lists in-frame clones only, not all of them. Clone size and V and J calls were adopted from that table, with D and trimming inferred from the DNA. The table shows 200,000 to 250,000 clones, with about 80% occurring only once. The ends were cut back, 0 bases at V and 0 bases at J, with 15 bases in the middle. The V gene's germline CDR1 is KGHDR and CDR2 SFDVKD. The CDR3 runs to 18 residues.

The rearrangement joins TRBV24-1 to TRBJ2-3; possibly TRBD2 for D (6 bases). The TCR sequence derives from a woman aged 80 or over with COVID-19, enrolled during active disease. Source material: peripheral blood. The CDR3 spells CATSDLGLTITSTDTQYF. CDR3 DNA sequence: TGTGCCACCAGTGATTTGGGACTAACTATAACGAGCACAGATACGCAGTATTTT.